This TCR beta chain stems from a study of blood T cell repertoires in COVID-19. Per the study methods: Reference gene primer amplification gave estimated nucleated cell counts. Profiled with immunoSEQ multiplex PCR; TCRdb holds only in-frame clones, not every one. D and trimming were read from the DNA, whereas the V and J calls and clone size are those reported in that table. The sample contains about 30,000 clones, approximately 81% of which appear only once. Germline V gene lookup returns CDR1 MNHEY and CDR2 SMNVEV (reference sequence). This CDR3 region has 15 residues. Trimming removed 6 bases at V and 6 bases at J, with 20 bases between. This clone was observed a handful of times.

This rearrangement joins TRBV27 to TRBJ1-2; weak D call: TRBD1 (5 bases). Sequencing input: peripheral blood. The TCR comes from a man aged 65 to 85 with COVID-19, enrolled during active disease. The CDR3 loop is CASRLTRVVGDGYTF. Here the CDR3 DNA reads TGTGCCAGCAGACTCACCAGGGTCGTAGGGGATGGCTACACCTTC.